A single sample gave rise to the 30 T cell receptor beta chains below, sequenced in a study of T cells and copy number aberrations in small-cell lung cancer. The assay was immunoSEQ multiplex PCR, and TCRdb's table has in-frame clones only and misses some. The repertoire includes just under 1,100 clones, 86% of them detected once, and approximately 6% sits in the top ten. Sequenced input: tumor tissue. Receptors were obtained from a man aged 60 to 69 with small cell lung cancer.

V and J are TRBV30 and TRBJ2-3; D may be TRBD2 (6 bases). The CDR3 is made up of 13 amino acids. Germline CDR1 reads GTSNPN; CDR2 reads SVGIG (reference sequence). Trimming left V 5 bases short and J 6 bases short, with 15 bases between. The CDR3 region is CAWGVGGLDTQYF. Here the CDR3 DNA reads TGTGCCTGGGGGGTCGGGGGTCTGGATACGCAGTATTTT.

The chain links TRBV19 to TRBJ1-1; D gene uncertain. Germline V lookup: CDR1 LNHDA, CDR2 SQIVND (reference sequence). V lost 8 bases to trimming and J lost 1 base, with 5 bases between them. The CDR3 runs to 11 residues. CDR3 in DNA: TGTGCCAGTGGCTCGAACACTGAAGCTTTCTTT. Translating it yields CASGSNTEAFF.

The genes are TRBV18 and TRBJ1-3; D is unresolved. The CDR3 runs 15 residues. The V end lost 3 bases, the J end lost 4 bases, and 13 bases lay between the germline ends. Germline assignment: CDR1 KGHSH and CDR2 LQKENI. CDR3 nucleotide sequence: TGTGCCAGCTCACCTGAGAACCTGGGCGGAAACACCATATATTTT. This encodes CASSPENLGGNTIYF.

A few counts support this clone. The rearrangement uses TRBV2 and TRBJ2-2; D is unclear. Germline V gene sequence: CDR1 SNHLY, CDR2 FYNNEI. The CDR3 is 14 residues long. V dropped 4 bases and J dropped 6 bases, with 12 bases sitting between them. The CDR3 DNA is TGTGCCAGCAGTGTGTCCGATACTCCCGGGGAGCTGTTTTTT. It translates to CASSVSDTPGELFF.

The gene calls are TRBV28 and TRBJ2-7; 8 bases align to TRBD2. The CDR3 totals 12 residues. J lost 4 bases, V lost 4 bases, and 0 bases had no gene match. In germline, CDR1 is MDHEN, CDR2 SYDVKM. The CDR3 spells CASSSGGYEQYF. CDR3 sequence (DNA): TGTGCCAGCAGTTCGGGGGGGTACGAGCAGTACTTC.

The V and J genes are TRBV11-3 and TRBJ2-5, with 13 bases aligning to TRBD2. Germline CDR1 SGHNT, CDR2 YENEEA. CDR3 size: 16 residues. Trimming at V came to 5 bases and at J to 7 bases, leaving 10 bases not matched to a gene. The CDR3 DNA follows: TGTGCCAGCAGCCCCAGACTAGCGGGGGGACTGGGGACCCAGTACTTC. Translated: CASSPRLAGGLGTQYF.

This rearrangement joins TRBV6-4 to TRBJ2-1, with 8 bases lining up with TRBD2. Trimming removed 3 bases from V and 1 base from J; junction bases left unmatched: 2. This CDR3 contains 15 residues. The V gene's germline CDR1 is MRHNA and CDR2 SNTAGT. The CDR3 DNA reads TGTGCCAGCAGTGAAGCTAGCGGGTCCTACAATGAGCAGTTCTTC. Translating it yields CASSEASGSYNEQFF.

On this clone itself: A read error may produce the germline difference seen at one junction end. The V and J genes are TRBV5-1 and TRBJ2-2, with 10 bases identical to TRBD1. The CDR3 consists of 16 residues. CDR1 and CDR2 (germline): SGHRS, YFSETQ. CDR3: CASSWTGGTNTGELFF. The CDR3 coding sequence is TGCGCCAGCAGCTGGACAGGGGGTACGAACACCGGAGAGCTGTTTTTT.

The rearrangement links TRBV7-9 to TRBJ2-3, with 11 bases identical to TRBD2. The CDR3 has 15 residues. With 11 bases clipped from V and 2 bases from J, the junction kept 9 bases outside the gene matches. Germline assignment: CDR1 SEHNR and CDR2 FQNEAQ (reference sequence). DNA for the CDR3: TGTGCCCATGGTGTAGCGGGAGGGCACACAGATACGCAGTATTTT. It translates to CAHGVAGGHTDTQYF.

This clone was picked up one time. V is TRBV11-2 and J is TRBJ2-5, with 7 bases fitting TRBD1. There are 17 residues in the CDR3. The junction had 17 bases not matched to a gene; V was cut back by 5 bases and J by 5 bases. In germline, CDR1 is SGHAT, CDR2 FQNNGV. The CDR3 nucleotides read TGTGCCAGCAGCCCCCCGGGACAGCAAGTTTTGGGGGAGACCCAGTACTTC. It specifies CASSPPGQQVLGETQYF.

V gene TRBV27 combines with J gene TRBJ2-7, with TRBD2 matching 7 bases. Germline CDR1 reads MNHEY; CDR2 reads SMNVEV (reference sequence). Trimming at V came to 8 bases and at J to 6 bases, leaving 7 bases not matched to a gene. This CDR3 is built from 12 residues. The chain's CDR3 is CASWKWGGEQYF. The CDR3 DNA sequence: TGTGCCAGCTGGAAATGGGGGGGCGAGCAGTACTTC.

This chain connects TRBV5-1 to TRBJ2-7; D is undetermined. CDR1 is SGHRS and CDR2 is YFSETQ in the germline V gene. This CDR3 is built from 12 residues. Trimming left V 0 bases short and J 9 bases short, with 10 bases between. This CDR3 reads CASSLDRGRQYF. The CDR3 DNA follows: TGCGCCAGCAGCTTGGACAGAGGTCGGCAGTACTTC.

This chain joins TRBV2 and TRBJ2-7, with 8 positions matching TRBD2. Germline loops: CDR1 SNHLY, CDR2 FYNNEI. V lost 10 bases and J lost 5; bases outside the gene matches: 1. The CDR3 sequence is 10 residues long. DNA of the CDR3: TGTGCCACCGGGAGGGACGAGCAGTACTTC. Amino acid sequence: CATGRDEQYF.

This clone is a singleton in its sample. This chain connects TRBV7-6 to TRBJ1-3; no reliable D call. Germline V CDR1 and CDR2: SGHVS, FNYEAQ. V was shortened by 1 base and J by 0 bases, with 4 bases between the two germline ends. This CDR3 has 14 residues. CDR3 DNA sequence: TGTGCCAGCAGCTTAGGGTACTCTGGAAACACCATATATTTT. This gives the protein CASSLGYSGNTIYF.

The J gene is TRBJ1-1, the V gene TRBV7-8; D is ambiguous. This CDR3 has 14 amino acids. Germline assignment: CDR1 SGHVS and CDR2 FQNEAQ. V was cut by 1 base and J by 4 bases, with 10 bases left in between. CDR3: CASSLDGGGTEAFF. CDR3 coding DNA: TGTGCCAGCAGCTTAGACGGAGGCGGCACTGAAGCTTTCTTT.

The rearrangement links TRBV6-5 to TRBJ1-1; 8 bases are shared with TRBD1. V trimming: 0 bases; J trimming: 6 bases; junction bases outside the gene matches: 6. Germline CDR1 MNHEY, CDR2 SVGAGI. The CDR3 length is 15 residues. DNA for the CDR3: TGTGCCAGCAGTTACTCCCAGGGGGCTGTATCTGAAGCTTTCTTT. Protein product: CASSYSQGAVSEAFF.

The chain couples TRBV30 to TRBJ1-6; no reliable D call. Germline V gives CDR1 GTSNPN, CDR2 SVGIG (reference sequence). V shed 0 bases and J shed 7 bases, with 10 bases lying between them. This CDR3 region has 14 residues. The CDR3 DNA sequence: TGTGCCTGGAGTGTGCGGGAGGCAAATTCACCCCTCCACTTT. Protein product: CAWSVREANSPLHF.

The rearrangement joins TRBV13 to TRBJ2-7, with 11 bases lining up with TRBD2. Germline-derived CDR1 and CDR2 are PRHDT and FYEKMQ (reference sequence). CDR3 size: 16 residues. After removal of 5 bases from V and 4 bases from J, the junction contained 10 bases not matched to a gene. In nucleotides, the CDR3 is TGTGCCAGCAGCCCAGAGGGGACTAGCGGAAGTTACGAGCAGTACTTC. Translation: CASSPEGTSGSYEQYF.

The chain carries TRBV7-8 and TRBJ1-5; D is possibly TRBD1 (5 bases). Trimming stripped 1 base from V and 4 bases from J, with 11 bases between. Germline CDR1 and CDR2: SGHVS and FQNEAQ. The CDR3 runs 15 residues. The CDR3 region has the DNA TGTGCCAGCAGCTTAGAAGCAGGGTGGAATCAGCCCCAGCATTTT. This encodes CASSLEAGWNQPQHF.

The J gene is TRBJ1-1, the V gene TRBV27; D ambiguous. The CDR3 contains 12 residues. CDR1 is MNHEY and CDR2 is SMNVEV in the germline V gene (reference sequence). V dropped 6 bases and J dropped 5 bases, with 10 bases sitting between them. The CDR3 DNA follows: TGTGCCAGCAGGAAACATGGTACTGAAGCTTTCTTT. This codes for CASRKHGTEAFF.

The rearrangement links TRBV15 to TRBJ2-5; TRBD2 matches 15 bases. After removal of 4 bases from V and 5 bases from J, the junction contained 2 bases not matched to a gene. CDR1 is LNHNV, CDR2 YYDKDF, per germline (reference sequence). This CDR3 has 15 amino acids. DNA of the CDR3: TGTGCCACCAGCATGGGGACTAGCGGGAGGGAGACCCAGTACTTC. Amino acid sequence: CATSMGTSGRETQYF.

This clone was seen just once. The rearrangement uses TRBV7-2 and TRBJ2-2, with D possibly matching TRBD1 (6 bases). Per the germline V gene, CDR1 is SGHTA and CDR2 is FQGNSA. V lost 4 bases to trimming and J lost 0 bases, with 12 bases between them. The CDR3 is made up of 16 amino acids. The CDR3 nucleotides read TGTGCCAGCAGCTCCAGCCCAGGGGCGAACACCGGGGAGCTGTTTTTT. This gives the protein CASSSSPGANTGELFF.

This clone occurred once. This chain uses TRBV9 with TRBJ1-1; D is ambiguous. This CDR3 spans 15 amino acids. V shed 4 bases and J shed 1 base, with 14 bases lying between them. Germline V gene sequence: CDR1 SGDLS, CDR2 YYNGEE. In DNA, the CDR3 is TGTGCCAGCAGCTTCCGGCCCGACCCGAACACTGAAGCTTTCTTT. Protein product: CASSFRPDPNTEAFF.

The gene calls are TRBV6-1 and TRBJ1-1; D remains unclear. The CDR3 spans 13 residues. Per the germline V gene, CDR1 is MNHNS and CDR2 is SASEGT. The V and J ends lost 4 bases and 7 bases respectively, with 13 bases between them. The CDR3 sequence is CASSGLGRIEAFF. The CDR3 bases are TGTGCCAGCAGTGGATTAGGACGGATTGAAGCTTTCTTT.

V gene TRBV5-1 combines with J gene TRBJ1-1; no clear D gene. V shed 3 bases and J shed 1 base, with 13 bases lying between them. The CDR3 extends over 15 amino acids. Germline-derived CDR1 and CDR2 are SGHRS and YFSETQ. CDR3 amino acids: CASSSPIGGNTEAFF. The CDR3 nucleotides read TGCGCCAGCAGCTCGCCAATTGGAGGGAACACTGAAGCTTTCTTT.

The chain recombines TRBV25-1 with TRBJ1-1; D possibly corresponds to TRBD1 (5 bases). The CDR3 covers 14 residues. Trimming shortened V by 4 bases and J by 6 bases, and 15 bases separated the two germline ends. Germline V CDR1 and CDR2: MGHDK, SYGVNS. CDR3: CASSGVVGEAEAFF. CDR3 nucleotide sequence: TGTGCCAGCAGTGGGGTGGTAGGGGAGGCTGAAGCTTTCTTT. Variable domain in full (rest from reference TRBV25-1 and TRBJ1-1): EADIYQTPRYLVIGTGKKITLECSQTMGHDKMYWYQQDPGMELHLIHYSYGVNSTEKGDLSSESTVSRIRTEHFPLTLESARPSHTSQYLCASSGVVGEAEAFFGQGTRLTVV.

This clone was observed a single time. The chain links TRBV19 to TRBJ1-1; D unresolved. CDR1 is LNHDA, CDR2 SQIVND, per germline (reference sequence). This CDR3 has 12 amino acids. V was trimmed by 5 bases and J by 7 bases, leaving 11 bases between them. The CDR3 is CASSVGLGEAFF. CDR3 nucleotides: TGTGCCAGTAGTGTGGGGTTGGGTGAAGCTTTCTTT.

The rearrangement joins TRBV4-1 to TRBJ2-7; D uncertain. The CDR3 runs 15 residues. Trimming shortened V by 3 bases and J by 0 bases, and 12 bases separated the two germline ends. Germline lookup yields CDR1 MGHRA and CDR2 YSYEKL. CDR3 DNA: TGCGCCAGCAGCCAGGAGCTCCTGAGCTCCTACGAGCAGTACTTC. Translating it yields CASSQELLSSYEQYF.

The rearrangement uses TRBV13 and TRBJ2-1; 9 bases match TRBD2. Germline CDR1 and CDR2: PRHDT and FYEKMQ (reference sequence). V lost 0 bases and J lost 9; bases outside the gene matches: 12. The CDR3 totals 17 residues. The CDR3 DNA is TGTGCCAGCAGCTTAGGCGTTCTAAGTAGCGGGAGCGGTGAGCAGTTCTTC. Protein sequence: CASSLGVLSSGSGEQFF. The full variable domain, rest sourced from reference TRBV13 and TRBJ2-1, is AAGVIQSPRHLIKEKRETATLKCYPIPRHDTVYWYQQGPGQDPQFLISFYEKMQSDKGSIPDRFSAQQFSDYHSELNMSSLELGDSALYFCASSLGVLSSGSGEQFFGPGTRLTVL.

V usage is TRBV19 and J usage is TRBJ2-1, with TRBD2 matching over 7 bases. Germline lookup yields CDR1 LNHDA and CDR2 SQIVND (reference sequence). There are 15 residues in the CDR3. V was pared by 5 bases and J by 0 bases, with 4 bases of the junction left unmatched. DNA for the CDR3: TGTGCCAGTAGTCCTGTAGCGGGCTCCTACAATGAGCAGTTCTTC. Translating it yields CASSPVAGSYNEQFF.